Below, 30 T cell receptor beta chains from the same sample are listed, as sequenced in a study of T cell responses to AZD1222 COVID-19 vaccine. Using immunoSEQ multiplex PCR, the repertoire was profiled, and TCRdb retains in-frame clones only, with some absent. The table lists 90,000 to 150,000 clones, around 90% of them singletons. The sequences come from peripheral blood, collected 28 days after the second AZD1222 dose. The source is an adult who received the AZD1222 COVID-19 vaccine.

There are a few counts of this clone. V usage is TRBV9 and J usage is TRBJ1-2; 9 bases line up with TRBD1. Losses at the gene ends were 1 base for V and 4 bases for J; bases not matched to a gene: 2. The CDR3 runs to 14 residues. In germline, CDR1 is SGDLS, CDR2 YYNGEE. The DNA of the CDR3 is TGTGCCAGCAGCGTAACAGGGGGCTTCTATGGCTACACCTTC. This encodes CASSVTGGFYGYTF.

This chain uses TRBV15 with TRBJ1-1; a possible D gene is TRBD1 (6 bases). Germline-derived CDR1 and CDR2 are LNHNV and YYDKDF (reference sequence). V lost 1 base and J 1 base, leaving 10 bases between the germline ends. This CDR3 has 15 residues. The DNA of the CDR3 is TGTGCCACCAGCAGAGGCGCAGGGGAGAACACTGAAGCTTTCTTT. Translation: CATSRGAGENTEAFF.

The CDR3 sequence is CASSLGPGPEHQYF. The CDR3 region has the DNA TGTGCCAGCAGCTTGGGACCAGGGCCGGAGCACCAGTACTTC. This chain connects TRBV7-9 to TRBJ2-5, with D perhaps TRBD1 or TRBD2 (5 bases each). V lost 3 bases to trimming and J lost 10 bases, with 18 bases between them. Germline V gene sequence: CDR1 SEHNR, CDR2 FQNEAQ (reference sequence). This CDR3 is 14 amino acids long. Supplemented by reference TRBV7-9 and TRBJ2-5, the full variable domain reads DTGVSQNPRHKITKRGQNVTFRCDPISEHNRLYWYRQTLGQGPEFLTYFQNEAQLEKSRLLSDRFSAERPKGSFSTLEIQRTEQGDSAMYLCASSLGPGPEHQYFGPGTRLLVL.

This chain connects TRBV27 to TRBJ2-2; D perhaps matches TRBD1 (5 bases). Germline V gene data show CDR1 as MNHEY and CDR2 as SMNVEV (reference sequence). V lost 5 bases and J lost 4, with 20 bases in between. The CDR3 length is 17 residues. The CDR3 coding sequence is TGTGCCAGCAGTCCCCCCCAGGGTTTTTTTAGCACCGGGGAGCTGTTTTTT. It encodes CASSPPQGFFSTGELFF.

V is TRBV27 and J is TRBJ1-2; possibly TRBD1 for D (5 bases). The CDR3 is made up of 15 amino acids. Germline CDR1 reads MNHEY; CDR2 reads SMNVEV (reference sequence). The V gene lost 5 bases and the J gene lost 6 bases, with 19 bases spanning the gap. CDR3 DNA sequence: TGTGCCAGCAGTCTGCGCAGGCCGGACAAAGATGGCTACACCTTC. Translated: CASSLRRPDKDGYTF.

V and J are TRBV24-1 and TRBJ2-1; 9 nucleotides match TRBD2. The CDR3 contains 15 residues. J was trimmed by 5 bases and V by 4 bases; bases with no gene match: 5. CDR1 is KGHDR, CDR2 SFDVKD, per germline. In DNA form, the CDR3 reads TGTGCCACCAGTGACTCTAGACTAGCGGACAATGAGCAGTTCTTC. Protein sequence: CATSDSRLADNEQFF.

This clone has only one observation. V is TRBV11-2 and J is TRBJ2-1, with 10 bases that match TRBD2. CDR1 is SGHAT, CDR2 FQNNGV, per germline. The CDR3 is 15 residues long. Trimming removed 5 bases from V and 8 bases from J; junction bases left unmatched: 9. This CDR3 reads CASSPGIAGGDEQFF. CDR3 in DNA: TGTGCCAGCAGCCCCGGGATAGCGGGGGGCGATGAGCAGTTCTTC.

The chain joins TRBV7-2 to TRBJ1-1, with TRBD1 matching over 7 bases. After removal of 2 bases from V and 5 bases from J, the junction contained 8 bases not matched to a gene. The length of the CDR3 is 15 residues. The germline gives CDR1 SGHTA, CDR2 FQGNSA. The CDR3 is CASSLRRGQGTEAFF. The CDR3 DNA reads TGTGCCAGCAGCTTACGGAGGGGGCAGGGGACTGAAGCTTTCTTT.

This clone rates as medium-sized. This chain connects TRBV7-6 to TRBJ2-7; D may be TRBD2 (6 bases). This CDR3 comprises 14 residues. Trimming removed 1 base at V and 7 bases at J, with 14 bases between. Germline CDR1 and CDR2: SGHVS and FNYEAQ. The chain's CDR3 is CASSLGDGSFEQYF. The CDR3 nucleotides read TGTGCCAGCAGCTTAGGGGACGGGAGCTTTGAGCAGTACTTC.

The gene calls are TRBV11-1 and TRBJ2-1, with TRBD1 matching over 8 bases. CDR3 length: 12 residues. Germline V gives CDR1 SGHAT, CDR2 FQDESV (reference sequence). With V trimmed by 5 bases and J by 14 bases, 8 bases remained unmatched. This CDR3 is CASSIPGGLEFF. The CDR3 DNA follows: TGTGCCAGCAGCATACCAGGGGGCCTGGAGTTCTTC.

The CDR3 loop reads CASSVGQGTDTQYF. CDR3 nucleotides: TGTGCCAGCAGCGTAGGACAGGGCACAGATACGCAGTATTTT. The rearrangement uses TRBV11-3 and TRBJ2-3, with 7 positions matching TRBD1. CDR1 SGHNT and CDR2 YENEEA come from the germline V gene. The CDR3 runs to 14 residues. With V trimmed by 5 bases and J by 1 base, 3 bases remained unmatched.

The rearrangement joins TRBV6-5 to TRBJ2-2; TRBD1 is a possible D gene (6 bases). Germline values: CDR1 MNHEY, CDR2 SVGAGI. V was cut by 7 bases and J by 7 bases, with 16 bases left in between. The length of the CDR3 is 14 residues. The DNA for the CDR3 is TGTGCCAGCAAAACGTCAGGGGTTGACGGGGAGCTGTTTTTT. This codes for CASKTSGVDGELFF.

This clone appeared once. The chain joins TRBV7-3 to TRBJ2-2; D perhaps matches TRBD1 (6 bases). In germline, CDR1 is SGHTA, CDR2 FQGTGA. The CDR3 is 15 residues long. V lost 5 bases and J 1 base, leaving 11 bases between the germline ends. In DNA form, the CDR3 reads TGTGCCAGCAGCAAACAACAGGGGAACACCGGGGAGCTGTTTTTT. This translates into CASSKQQGNTGELFF.

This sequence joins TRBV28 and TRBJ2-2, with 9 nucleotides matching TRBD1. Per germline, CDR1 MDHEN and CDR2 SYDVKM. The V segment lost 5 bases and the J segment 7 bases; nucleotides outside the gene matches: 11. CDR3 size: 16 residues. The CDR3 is CASSTFNRGRIGELFF. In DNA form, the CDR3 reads TGTGCCAGCAGTACGTTTAACAGGGGGCGTATCGGGGAGCTGTTTTTT.

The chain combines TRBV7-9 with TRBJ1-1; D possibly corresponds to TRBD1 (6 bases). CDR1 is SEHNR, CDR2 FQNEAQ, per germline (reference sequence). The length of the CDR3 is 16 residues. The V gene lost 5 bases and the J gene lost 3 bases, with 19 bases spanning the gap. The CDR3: CASSMMQGTPYTEAFF. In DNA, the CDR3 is TGTGCCAGCAGCATGATGCAGGGGACCCCGTACACTGAAGCTTTCTTT.

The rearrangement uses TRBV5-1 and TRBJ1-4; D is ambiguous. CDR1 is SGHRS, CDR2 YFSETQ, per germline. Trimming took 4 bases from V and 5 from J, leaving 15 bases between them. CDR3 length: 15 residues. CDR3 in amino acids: CASSPRTGQNEKLFF. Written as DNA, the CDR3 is TGCGCCAGCAGCCCTCGGACGGGCCAAAATGAAAAACTGTTTTTT.

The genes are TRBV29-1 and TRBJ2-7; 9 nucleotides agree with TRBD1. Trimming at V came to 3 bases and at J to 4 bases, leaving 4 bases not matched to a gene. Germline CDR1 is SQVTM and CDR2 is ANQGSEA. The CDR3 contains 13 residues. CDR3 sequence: CSVDTGGSYEQYF. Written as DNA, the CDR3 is TGCAGCGTTGACACAGGGGGCTCGTACGAGCAGTACTTC.

CDR3 in DNA: TGTGCCAGCAGTTTCGCGGGAGGGAGGAACGAGCAGTACTTC. It specifies CASSFAGGRNEQYF. The rearrangement joins TRBV6-2 or TRBV6-3 to TRBJ2-7; 9 bases are shared with TRBD2. J gave up 5 bases and V 4 bases, and 6 bases lay outside the gene matches. The CDR3 spans 14 residues. From germline, CDR1 is MNHEY and CDR2 SVGEGT.

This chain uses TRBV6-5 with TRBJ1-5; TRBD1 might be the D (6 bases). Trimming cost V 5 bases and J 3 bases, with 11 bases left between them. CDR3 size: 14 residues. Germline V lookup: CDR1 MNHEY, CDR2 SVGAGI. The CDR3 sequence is CASSPRGANQPQHF. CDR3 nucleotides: TGTGCCAGCAGTCCCCGGGGGGCCAATCAGCCCCAGCATTTT.

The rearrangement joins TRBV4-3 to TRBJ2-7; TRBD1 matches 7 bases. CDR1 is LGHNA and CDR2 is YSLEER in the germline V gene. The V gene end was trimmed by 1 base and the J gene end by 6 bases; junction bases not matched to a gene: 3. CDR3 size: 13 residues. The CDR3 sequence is CASSQVTGSEQYF. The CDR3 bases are TGCGCCAGCAGCCAAGTGACAGGGTCCGAGCAGTACTTC.

The DNA for the CDR3 is TGTGCCAGCAGTGAAGAGACAGGGTCTTGGGGGTACGAGCAGTACTTC. Protein: CASSEETGSWGYEQYF. The chain links TRBV2 to TRBJ2-7; TRBD1 agrees at 7 bases. This CDR3 region has 16 residues. V lost 1 base and J lost 4; bases outside the gene matches: 10. Germline CDR1 reads SNHLY; CDR2 reads FYNNEI. Filled out from reference TRBV2 and TRBJ2-7, the complete variable domain reads EPEVTQTPSHQVTQMGQEVILRCVPISNHLYFYWYRQILGQKVEFLVSFYNNEISEKSEIFDDQFSVERPDGSNFTLKIRSTKLEDSAMYFCASSEETGSWGYEQYFGPGTRLTVT.

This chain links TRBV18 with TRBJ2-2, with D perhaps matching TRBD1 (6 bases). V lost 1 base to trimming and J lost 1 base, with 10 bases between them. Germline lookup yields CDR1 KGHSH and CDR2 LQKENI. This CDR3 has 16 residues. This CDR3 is CASSPLGTRNTGELFF. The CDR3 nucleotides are TGTGCCAGCTCACCACTAGGGACAAGGAACACCGGGGAGCTGTTTTTT. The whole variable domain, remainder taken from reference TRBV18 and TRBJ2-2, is NAGVMQNPRHLVRRRGQEARLRCSPMKGHSHVYWYRQLPEEGLKFMVYLQKENIIDESGMPKERFSAEFPKEGPSILRIQQVVRGDSAAYFCASSPLGTRNTGELFFGEGSRLTVL.

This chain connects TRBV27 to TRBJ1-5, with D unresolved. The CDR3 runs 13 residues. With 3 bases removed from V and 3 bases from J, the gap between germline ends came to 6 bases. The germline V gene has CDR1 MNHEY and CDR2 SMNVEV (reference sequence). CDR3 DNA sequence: TGTGCCAGCAGTTTTAGTTCCAATCAGCCCCAGCATTTT. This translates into CASSFSSNQPQHF.

DNA of the CDR3: TGTGCCAGCAGCCAAGATGGACGAGACAATGAGCAGTTCTTC. Translation: CASSQDGRDNEQFF. The chain employs TRBV4-2 and TRBJ2-1; D is unresolved. The CDR3 length is 14 residues. The germline gives CDR1 LGHNA, CDR2 YNFKEQ. V was pared by 0 bases and J by 5 bases, with 8 bases between.

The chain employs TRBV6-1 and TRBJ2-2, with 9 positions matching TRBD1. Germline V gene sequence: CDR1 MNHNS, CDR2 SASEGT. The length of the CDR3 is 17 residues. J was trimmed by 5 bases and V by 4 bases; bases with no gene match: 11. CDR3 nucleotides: TGTGCCAGCAGTGTTCGACGGACAGGGGAGACAACCGGGGAGCTGTTTTTT. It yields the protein CASSVRRTGETTGELFF.

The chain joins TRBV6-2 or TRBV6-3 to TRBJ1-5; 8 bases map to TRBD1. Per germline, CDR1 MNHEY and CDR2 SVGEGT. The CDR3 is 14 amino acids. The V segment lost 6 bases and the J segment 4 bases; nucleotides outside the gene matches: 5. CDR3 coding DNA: TGTGCCAGCAGCTGGGGACAGGAAAATCAGCCCCAGCATTTT. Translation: CASSWGQENQPQHF.

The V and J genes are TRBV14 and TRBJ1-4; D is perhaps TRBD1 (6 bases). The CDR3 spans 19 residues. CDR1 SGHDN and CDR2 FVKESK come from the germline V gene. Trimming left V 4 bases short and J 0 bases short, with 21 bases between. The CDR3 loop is CASSPFPPGQVTTNEKLFF. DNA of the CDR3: TGTGCCAGCAGCCCATTCCCCCCGGGACAAGTTACAACTAATGAAAAACTGTTTTTT. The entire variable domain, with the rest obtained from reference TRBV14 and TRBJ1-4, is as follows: EAGVTQFPSHSVIEKGQTVTLRCDPISGHDNLYWYRRVMGKEIKFLLHFVKESKQDESGMPNNRFLAERTGGTYSTLKVQPAELEDSGVYFCASSPFPPGQVTTNEKLFFGSGTQLSVL.

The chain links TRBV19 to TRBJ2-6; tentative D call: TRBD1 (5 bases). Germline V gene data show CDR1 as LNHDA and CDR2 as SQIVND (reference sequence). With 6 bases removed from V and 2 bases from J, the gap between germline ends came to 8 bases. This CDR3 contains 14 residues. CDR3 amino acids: CASSQGAGANVLTF. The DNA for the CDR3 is TGTGCCAGTAGCCAGGGCGCTGGGGCCAACGTCCTGACTTTC.

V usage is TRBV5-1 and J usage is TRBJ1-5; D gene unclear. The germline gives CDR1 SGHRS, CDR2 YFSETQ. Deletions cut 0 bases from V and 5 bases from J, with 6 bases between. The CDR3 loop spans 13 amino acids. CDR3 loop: CASSLGDDQPQHF. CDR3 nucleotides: TGCGCCAGCAGCTTGGGGGATGATCAGCCCCAGCATTTT. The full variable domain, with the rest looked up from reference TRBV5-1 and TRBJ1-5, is KAGVTQTPRYLIKTRGQQVTLSCSPISGHRSVSWYQQTPGQGLQFLFEYFSETQRNKGNFPGRFSGRQFSNSRSEMNVSTLELGDSALYLCASSLGDDQPQHFGDGTRLSIL.

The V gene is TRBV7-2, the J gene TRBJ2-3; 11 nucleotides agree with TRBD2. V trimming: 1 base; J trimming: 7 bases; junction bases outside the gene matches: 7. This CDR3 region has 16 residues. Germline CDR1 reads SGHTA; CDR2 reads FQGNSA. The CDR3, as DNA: TGTGCCAGCAGCTTAGATAGCGGGGGGGCCTTAAATACGCAGTATTTT. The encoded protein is CASSLDSGGALNTQYF.